In this sample, the clone carrying this T cell receptor beta chain turned up many times. Its target is unknown. This sample was included in a study of breast tumors, draining lymph nodes, adjacent tissues. Findings and limits, study-wide: The lymph node origin of tumor T cells was framed as consistent with a hypothesis, not demonstrated. Tumor TCR diversity was below lymph nodes but above nontumor tissue.

CDR1 MNHNS and CDR2 SASEGT come from the germline V gene. With V trimmed by 7 bases and J by 6 bases, 10 bases remained unmatched. The CDR3 has 15 residues. The lymph nodes were axillary draining lymph nodes from breast cancer patients. MiXCR, applied by TCRdb to the multiplex PCR reads, yields one record per CDR3 protein. The sample lists 160,000 or so distinct CDR3 sequences, more than 25% occurring once. The chain uses TRBV6-1 and TRBJ1-4, with 8 bases identical to TRBD1. Sequences were obtained from axillary lymph node tissue. The clonotype originates from a female donor with breast cancer. Some clones in this sample may be carry-over from other donors' samples. CDR3 nucleotide sequence: TGTGCCAGCATCGAATGGGTGACAGGGGATGAAAAACTGTTTTTT. It yields the protein CASIEWVTGDEKLFF.